This T cell receptor beta chain was recorded in a study of blood T cells in healthy people across ages. Extraction yielded at least 6 micrograms of total RNA per sample. This clonotype was picked up a small number of times. Primers used in a second PCR of about 6 to 11 cycles were a sample-barcoded 5' primer and a J-beta primer mix. Each cDNA molecule was tagged by a template-switch adaptor that had 12 random nucleotides. In TCRdb, the 5' RACE reads were re-called with MiXCR into one record per CDR3 protein. The table lists under 750,000 distinct CDR3 sequences, roughly 48% of them singletons. The receptor was derived from a man older than 75 in good health. Sample: blood.

The CDR3: CASSLWASGNTDTQYF. The CDR3 region has the DNA TGTGCCAGCAGCTTATGGGCTAGCGGGAACACAGATACGCAGTATTTT. The rearrangement uses TRBV7-2 and TRBJ2-3; 9 nucleotides agree with TRBD2. The CDR3 sequence is 16 residues long. Germline loops: CDR1 SGHTA, CDR2 FQGNSA. V lost 2 bases to trimming and J lost 2 bases; unmatched junction nucleotides: 5.